Shown below are 19 T cell receptor beta chains from a single sample sequenced in a study of shared clonotypes between healthy human individuals. Repertoires were generated with immunoSEQ multiplex PCR, while TCRdb's copy carries only in-frame clones and drops some. The table includes roughly 2.2 million clones, over 90% detected once. The sample consisted of naive CD4+ T cells from PBMCs. The subset is: CD45RA+ positively selected. These TCRs come from a man aged 18 to 29 in good health. Some clones in this sample may be carry-over from other donors' samples.

The gene calls are TRBV10-3 and TRBJ2-1; D might be TRBD1 (5 bases). Trimming stripped 8 bases from V and 5 bases from J, with 10 bases between. CDR1 and CDR2 (germline): ENHRY, SYGVKD. This CDR3 comprises 12 residues. The CDR3 loop is CAIGHVNNEQFF. Here the CDR3 DNA reads TGTGCCATCGGACACGTTAACAATGAGCAGTTCTTC.

The rearrangement links TRBV28 to TRBJ2-1, with TRBD2 identical over 7 bases. The trim removed 4 bases at V and 8 bases at J, leaving 11 bases unmatched. The CDR3 is 15 residues long. Germline assignment: CDR1 MDHEN and CDR2 SYDVKM. This CDR3 is CASSSPGGMLHEQFF. CDR3 DNA sequence: TGTGCCAGCAGTTCCCCGGGGGGAATGCTCCATGAGCAGTTCTTC.

The chain joins TRBV5-4 to TRBJ2-1; TRBD2 matches 11 bases. Germline lookup yields CDR1 SGHNT and CDR2 YYREEE (reference sequence). Trimming took 3 bases from V and 7 from J; bases not matched to a gene: 6. The CDR3 has 15 residues. The CDR3 DNA reads as TGTGCCAGCAGCTCGGGACTAGCGGCCACAAATGAGCAGTTCTTC. Protein: CASSSGLAATNEQFF.

The chain combines TRBV2 with TRBJ1-5; D is perhaps TRBD1 (6 bases). The germline V gene has CDR1 SNHLY and CDR2 FYNNEI. The CDR3 totals 15 residues. V was trimmed by 6 bases and J by 6 bases, leaving 18 bases between them. DNA of the CDR3: TGTGCCAGCAGGCCCAGAACAGGGATAGGTCAGCCCCAGCATTTT. Translating gives CASRPRTGIGQPQHF. Variable domain in full (rest from reference TRBV2 and TRBJ1-5): EPEVTQTPSHQVTQMGQEVILRCVPISNHLYFYWYRQILGQKVEFLVSFYNNEISEKSEIFDDQFSVERPDGSNFTLKIRSTKLEDSAMYFCASRPRTGIGQPQHFGDGTRLSIL.

A remark on this clone: Other DNA variants within this sample encode the same CDR3. This chain links TRBV5-1 with TRBJ2-2, with 9 bases matching TRBD1. The junction had 2 bases not matched to a gene; V was cut back by 2 bases and J by 3 bases. The germline V gene encodes CDR1 SGHRS and CDR2 YFSETQ. CDR3 size: 15 residues. The CDR3 here is CASSLRDRDTGELFF. The CDR3 region has the DNA TGCGCCAGCAGCTTACGGGACAGGGACACCGGGGAGCTGTTTTTT.

To note about this clone: This sample includes further DNA sequences coding for the same CDR3. V gene TRBV5-1 combines with J gene TRBJ2-2; D might be TRBD2 (5 bases). Per the germline V gene, CDR1 is SGHRS and CDR2 is YFSETQ. V lost 4 bases and J lost 4, with 8 bases in between. The CDR3 contains 13 residues. In nucleotides, the CDR3 is TGCGCCAGCAGCCCCGGAGGCACCGGGGAGCTGTTTTTT. Protein sequence: CASSPGGTGELFF.

The chain couples TRBV13 to TRBJ2-3; no definite D call. The CDR3 runs 13 residues. V dropped 0 bases and J dropped 5 bases, with 6 bases sitting between them. CDR1 is PRHDT and CDR2 is FYEKMQ in the germline V gene (reference sequence). The CDR3 spells CASSLGLGDTQYF. Written as DNA, the CDR3 is TGTGCCAGCAGCTTAGGCCTAGGAGATACGCAGTATTTT.

This chain connects TRBV6-1 to TRBJ1-5; 7 bases line up with TRBD1. The CDR3 totals 13 residues. CDR1 is MNHNS and CDR2 is SASEGT in the germline V gene. Trimming cost V 4 bases and J 6 bases; bases outside gene matches: 3. The CDR3: CASSVDRVQPQHF. CDR3 bases: TGTGCCAGCAGTGTCGACAGGGTTCAGCCCCAGCATTTT.

This chain uses TRBV7-9 with TRBJ2-5; 9 nucleotides align to TRBD1. J gave up 4 bases and V 4 bases, and 4 bases lay outside the gene matches. CDR3 length: 14 residues. Germline-derived CDR1 and CDR2 are SEHNR and FQNEAQ (reference sequence). This CDR3 reads CASSWTGAIETQYF. In nucleotides, the CDR3 is TGTGCCAGCAGCTGGACAGGGGCTATAGAGACCCAGTACTTC.

The chain joins TRBV18 to TRBJ2-2, with 8 bases lining up with TRBD2. V was pared by 6 bases and J by 0 bases, with 6 bases of the junction left unmatched. This CDR3 region has 16 residues. Germline lookup yields CDR1 KGHSH and CDR2 LQKENI. CDR3 nucleotides: TGTGCCAGCTCCCTCCTGGGACTAGCGAACACCGGGGAGCTGTTTTTT. Its protein product is CASSLLGLANTGELFF.

The chain uses TRBV6-5 and TRBJ1-1; D is undetermined. The CDR3 totals 14 residues. In germline, CDR1 is MNHEY, CDR2 SVGAGI. V lost 0 bases and J lost 3, with 8 bases in between. CDR3: CASSYSRRDTEAFF. Written as DNA, the CDR3 is TGTGCCAGCAGTTACTCCCGCCGAGACACTGAAGCTTTCTTT.

J is TRBJ2-3 and V is TRBV27; tentatively, D is TRBD2 (6 bases). The V and J ends lost 3 bases and 7 bases respectively, with 11 bases between them. The CDR3 contains 13 residues. CDR1 and CDR2 from the germline V gene are MNHEY and SMNVEV (reference sequence). The CDR3 is CASSLRDTYTQYF. The CDR3 nucleotides read TGTGCCAGCAGTTTGCGGGATACTTATACGCAGTATTTT.

The rearrangement uses TRBV6-5 and TRBJ2-7, with D hard to call. Germline assignment: CDR1 MNHEY and CDR2 SVGAGI. The CDR3 is made up of 12 amino acids. V lost 9 bases and J 4 bases, leaving 13 bases between the germline ends. The CDR3 sequence: CASAGDNYEQYF. The CDR3 bases are TGTGCCAGTGCAGGAGACAATTACGAGCAGTACTTC.

The chain is built from TRBV6-6 and TRBJ1-1; D gene ambiguous. The V gene lost 6 bases and the J gene lost 10 bases, with 18 bases spanning the gap. CDR3 size: 13 residues. CDR1 is MNHNY and CDR2 is SVGAGI in the germline V gene (reference sequence). Written as DNA, the CDR3 is TGTGCCAGCAGCATAGAGCCCGGGTTAGTAGCTTTCTTT. Its translation: CASSIEPGLVAFF.

This chain uses TRBV29-1 with TRBJ2-1, with TRBD1 identical over 8 bases. The CDR3 covers 15 residues. CDR1 is SQVTM and CDR2 is ANQGSEA in the germline V gene. With 6 bases clipped from V and 3 bases from J, the junction kept 10 bases outside the gene matches. The CDR3 region has the DNA TGCAGCGTCCCGTCCGGACAGGGCCACTACAATGAGCAGTTCTTC. It yields the protein CSVPSGQGHYNEQFF.

The V and J genes are TRBV27 and TRBJ2-3; TRBD1 aligns across 10 bases. With V trimmed by 6 bases and J by 4 bases, 7 bases remained unmatched. This CDR3 spans 15 amino acids. Germline CDR1 is MNHEY and CDR2 is SMNVEV (reference sequence). CDR3 bases: TGTGCCAGCAGGGTGGGACAGGGGTATTCAGATACGCAGTATTTT. This sequence encodes CASRVGQGYSDTQYF.

The chain uses TRBV7-6 and TRBJ2-7, with D hard to call. The CDR3 covers 13 residues. V shed 2 bases and J shed 1 base, with 6 bases lying between them. Germline values: CDR1 SGHVS, CDR2 FNYEAQ. The CDR3 DNA reads as TGTGCCAGCAGCTTAAGGCGTTCCTACGAGCAGTACTTC. Translating it yields CASSLRRSYEQYF.

This clone appeared a few times. The chain links TRBV25-1 to TRBJ1-5; 8 nucleotides align to TRBD1. The CDR3 is made up of 14 amino acids. Germline values: CDR1 MGHDK, CDR2 SYGVNS. The J segment lost 3 bases and the V segment lost 8 bases, leaving 6 bases of the junction unmatched. The CDR3 reads CASPGQGPNQPQHF. The CDR3 DNA reads as TGTGCCAGCCCTGGACAGGGCCCCAATCAGCCCCAGCATTTT.

This chain joins TRBV6-6 and TRBJ2-1; 10 positions match TRBD2. The CDR3 extends over 15 amino acids. Unmatched junction bases numbered 1, after V lost 1 base and J lost 4 bases. From germline, CDR1 is MNHNY and CDR2 SVGAGI (reference sequence). The CDR3 region has the DNA TGTGCCAGCAGTTACTTGACTAGCGGGTACAATGAGCAGTTCTTC. This encodes CASSYLTSGYNEQFF.